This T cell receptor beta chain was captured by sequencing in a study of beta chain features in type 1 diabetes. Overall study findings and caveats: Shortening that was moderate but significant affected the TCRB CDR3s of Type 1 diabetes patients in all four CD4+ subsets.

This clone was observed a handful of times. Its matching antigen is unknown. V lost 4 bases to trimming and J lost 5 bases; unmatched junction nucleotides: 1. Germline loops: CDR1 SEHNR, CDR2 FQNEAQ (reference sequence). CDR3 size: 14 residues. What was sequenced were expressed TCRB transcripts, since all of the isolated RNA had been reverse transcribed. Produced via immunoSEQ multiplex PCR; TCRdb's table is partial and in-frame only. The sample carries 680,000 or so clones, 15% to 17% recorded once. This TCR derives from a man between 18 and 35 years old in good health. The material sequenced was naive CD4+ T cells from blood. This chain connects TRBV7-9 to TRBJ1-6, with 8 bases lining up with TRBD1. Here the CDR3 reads CASSWTGNNSPLHF. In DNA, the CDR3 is TGTGCCAGCAGCTGGACAGGGAATAATTCACCCCTCCACTTT. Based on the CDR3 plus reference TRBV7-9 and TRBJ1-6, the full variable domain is DTGVSQNPRHKITKRGQNVTFRCDPISEHNRLYWYRQTLGQGPEFLTYFQNEAQLEKSRLLSDRFSAERPKGSFSTLEIQRTEQGDSAMYLCASSWTGNNSPLHFGNGTRLTVT.